Shown below are 31 T cell receptor beta chains from a single sample sequenced in a study of sequential checkpoint blockade in melanoma (dated by TCRdb to about 2019). Taken with the paper, the label for treatment or condition translates to: randomized to nivolumab then ipilimumab (arm A) or the reverse (arm B). Library prep was done by the immunoSEQ multiplex PCR assay. Held by TCRdb, this immuneACCESS table contains in-frame sequences only and omits some clones. Under half of the omission traces to an unresolved V gene where checked; the cause of the rest is unknown. The sample table records some 11,000 clones; roughly 85% of these occur just once. The ten largest clones capture more than 45% of the sample. The sequencing used CD8+ T cells sorted from blood (inferred from file names), collected from a patient given nivolumab and ipilimumab in sequence. All receptors come from a human donor with melanoma.

This clone appeared a few times. The V call is TRBV5-4, the J call TRBJ2-7, with D perhaps TRBD1 (6 bases). CDR1 and CDR2 from the germline V gene are SGHNT and YYREEE (reference sequence). The CDR3 runs 13 residues. The V gene lost 4 bases and the J gene lost 5 bases, with 13 bases spanning the gap. The DNA of the CDR3 is TGTGCCAGCAGCCAACAGGGTATCCACGAGCAGTACTTC. Translation: CASSQQGIHEQYF.

The chain links TRBV7-3 to TRBJ1-1, with D perhaps matching TRBD1 (6 bases). The CDR3 covers 13 residues. Germline values: CDR1 SGHTA, CDR2 FQGTGA. The V and J ends lost 2 bases and 4 bases respectively, with 8 bases between them. The CDR3 DNA sequence: TGTGCCAGCAGCTTACTAGGGGGCACTGAAGCTTTCTTT. Protein product: CASSLLGGTEAFF.

The chain joins TRBV23-1 to TRBJ2-5; the D gene is possibly TRBD2 (6 bases). TRBV23-1 has ORF status, its function being uncertain. This CDR3 is built from 16 residues. V was pared by 0 bases and J by 2 bases, with 13 bases between. The CDR3 loop reads CASSQSWGGEQETQYF. In DNA form, the CDR3 reads TGCGCCAGCAGTCAATCTTGGGGCGGGGAGCAAGAGACCCAGTACTTC.

J is TRBJ2-4 and V is TRBV29-1; 10 bases are shared with TRBD1. CDR1 and CDR2 (germline): SQVTM, ANQGSEA. The V gene end was trimmed by 4 bases and the J gene end by 2 bases; junction bases not matched to a gene: 8. The CDR3 extends over 16 amino acids. The CDR3 DNA reads TGCAGCGTTGGTGGAAGGACAGGGGGGACCAAAAACATTCAGTACTTC. Protein product: CSVGGRTGGTKNIQYF.

The chain joins TRBV21-1 to TRBJ1-5; the table's TRBD1 call for D was not verified on the DNA. TRBV21-1 is a listed pseudogene. The CDR3 extends over 15 amino acids. CDR3 sequence (DNA): TGTGCCAGCAGCAACCTGAGACAGGACAATCAGCCCCAGCATTTT. This sequence encodes CASSNLRQDNQPQHF.

This clone is categorized as medium-sized. V and J are TRBV11-3 and TRBJ2-7; D perhaps matches TRBD2 (6 bases). CDR1 is SGHNT, CDR2 YENEEA, per germline. This CDR3 is 13 amino acids long. The V and J ends lost 1 base and 5 bases respectively, with 9 bases between them. CDR3 in DNA: TGTGCCAGCAGCTTAGGCGGGGAGAACGAGCAGTACTTC. Its protein is CASSLGGENEQYF.

The chain recombines TRBV27 with TRBJ2-7; perhaps TRBD1 as D (6 bases). The V end lost 6 bases, the J end lost 3 bases, and 12 bases lay between the germline ends. CDR1 is MNHEY, CDR2 SMNVEV, per germline (reference sequence). There are 13 residues in the CDR3. Written as DNA, the CDR3 is TGTGCCAGCAGCCTTACAGGGTTCTACGAGCAGTACTTC. As protein: CASSLTGFYEQYF.

This chain joins TRBV27 and TRBJ2-7, with a possible D match to TRBD1 (6 bases). In germline, CDR1 is MNHEY, CDR2 SMNVEV (reference sequence). Trimming shortened V by 4 bases and J by 0 bases, and 19 bases separated the two germline ends. The CDR3 is 17 residues long. The CDR3 nucleotides are TGTGCCAGCAGTTCCACCCCCCCACAGGGTTTCTCCTACGAGCAGTACTTC. This codes for CASSSTPPQGFSYEQYF.

This clone was picked up one time. The chain couples TRBV5-4 to TRBJ2-1; 7 bases map to TRBD1. The CDR3 contains 15 residues. Germline V gene data show CDR1 as SGHNT and CDR2 as YYREEE (reference sequence). Losses at the gene ends were 3 bases for V and 4 bases for J; bases not matched to a gene: 7. The DNA for the CDR3 is TGTGCCAGCAGCTGGGGTCCAGGGGGTTACAATGAGCAGTTCTTC. It yields the protein CASSWGPGGYNEQFF.

The rearrangement links TRBV19 to TRBJ2-2; TRBD1 matches at 8 bases. The CDR3 sequence is 14 residues long. V lost 2 bases and J lost 9; bases outside the gene matches: 5. Germline V gene data show CDR1 as LNHDA and CDR2 as SQIVND (reference sequence). The CDR3 coding sequence is TGTGCCAGTAGTATAAGCCAGGGGGCCCGGGAGCTGTTTTTT. Encoded protein: CASSISQGARELFF. Complete variable domain (other parts from reference TRBV19 and TRBJ2-2): DGGITQSPKYLFRKEGQNVTLSCEQNLNHDAMYWYRQDPGQGLRLIYYSQIVNDFQKGDIAEGYSVSREKKESFPLTVTSAQKNPTAFYLCASSISQGARELFFGEGSRLTVL.

This clone was recorded only once. The chain couples TRBV5-1 to TRBJ2-1; 8 nucleotides line up with TRBD2. The germline V gene encodes CDR1 SGHRS and CDR2 YFSETQ. The CDR3 totals 13 residues. With 4 bases clipped from V and 5 bases from J, the junction kept 2 bases outside the gene matches. The CDR3 DNA reads TGCGCCAGCAGCCGGGGGGGAGACAATGAGCAGTTCTTC. It codes for CASSRGGDNEQFF.

The V gene is TRBV27, the J gene TRBJ2-7; D possibly corresponds to TRBD2 (5 bases). This CDR3 is built from 13 residues. V lost 6 bases to trimming and J lost 2 bases, with 11 bases between them. Germline V gene data show CDR1 as MNHEY and CDR2 as SMNVEV (reference sequence). The DNA for the CDR3 is TGTGCCAGCAGCGAGGGTTTCACCTACGAGCAGTACTTC. Residues: CASSEGFTYEQYF.

V usage is TRBV28 and J usage is TRBJ1-5, with no clear D. The CDR3 sequence is 12 residues long. Per germline, CDR1 MDHEN and CDR2 SYDVKM. The V gene lost 5 bases and the J gene lost 15 bases, with 17 bases spanning the gap. CDR3 protein: CASSPAPRDRHF. Written as DNA, the CDR3 is TGTGCCAGCAGTCCTGCACCGAGGGATCGGCATTTT.

This clone was seen a handful of times. V usage is TRBV6-4 and J usage is TRBJ1-1; D possibly corresponds to TRBD1 (6 bases). This CDR3 region has 14 residues. Germline V gene lookup returns CDR1 MRHNA and CDR2 SNTAGT. Trimming took 5 bases from V and 1 from J, leaving 11 bases between them. For the CDR3, the DNA is TGTGCCAGCAGTCCGGGACAAGAGAACACTGAAGCTTTCTTT. Residues: CASSPGQENTEAFF.

J is TRBJ2-7 and V is TRBV19; 10 nucleotides agree with TRBD1. The length of the CDR3 is 14 residues. J lost 3 bases, V lost 6 bases, and 5 bases had no gene match. Germline lookup yields CDR1 LNHDA and CDR2 SQIVND (reference sequence). The DNA for the CDR3 is TGTGCCAGTAGCAGCGGGACAGGGGACTACGAGCAGTACTTC. It encodes CASSSGTGDYEQYF.

This sequence joins TRBV5-1 and TRBJ2-7; weak D call: TRBD1 (6 bases). Trimming removed 3 bases at V and 2 bases at J, with 12 bases between. There are 14 residues in the CDR3. CDR1 SGHRS and CDR2 YFSETQ come from the germline V gene. The chain's CDR3 is CASSSRDKPYEQYF. The CDR3 DNA reads as TGCGCCAGCAGCTCCCGGGACAAACCCTACGAGCAGTACTTC.

V usage is TRBV19 and J usage is TRBJ2-1; D remains unclear. CDR3 length equals 14 residues. Per germline, CDR1 LNHDA and CDR2 SQIVND (reference sequence). Trimming stripped 5 bases from V and 4 bases from J, with 12 bases between. CDR3 in amino acids: CASSFIGAYNEQFF. The DNA of the CDR3 is TGTGCCAGTAGTTTCATTGGAGCGTACAATGAGCAGTTCTTC.

The chain employs TRBV2 and TRBJ2-7, with 8 bases that match TRBD1. The CDR3 loop spans 15 amino acids. Germline CDR1 reads SNHLY; CDR2 reads FYNNEI. Germline trimming cut 1 base from V and 4 bases from J; bases unmatched to any gene: 6. Here the CDR3 reads CASSEVQGAGYEQYF. Here the CDR3 DNA reads TGTGCCAGCAGTGAAGTCCAGGGGGCAGGTTACGAGCAGTACTTC. Complete variable domain (other parts from reference TRBV2 and TRBJ2-7): EPEVTQTPSHQVTQMGQEVILRCVPISNHLYFYWYRQILGQKVEFLVSFYNNEISEKSEIFDDQFSVERPDGSNFTLKIRSTKLEDSAMYFCASSEVQGAGYEQYFGPGTRLTVT.

J is TRBJ2-7 and V is TRBV4-1, with 10 bases fitting TRBD1. The V gene's germline CDR1 is MGHRA and CDR2 YSYEKL. J gave up 3 bases and V 2 bases, and 10 bases lay outside the gene matches. The CDR3 consists of 17 residues. Here the CDR3 reads CASSQLLRRDRGYEQYF. CDR3 DNA: TGCGCCAGCAGCCAACTCCTTCGCCGGGACAGGGGCTACGAGCAGTACTTC.

The chain uses TRBV4-1 and TRBJ2-7; 8 bases line up with TRBD1. Germline lookup yields CDR1 MGHRA and CDR2 YSYEKL. J lost 3 bases, V lost 1 base, and 8 bases had no gene match. The CDR3 has 16 residues. CDR3 sequence: CASSQVFSGQGYEQYF. CDR3 nucleotides: TGCGCCAGCAGCCAAGTCTTCTCTGGACAGGGCTACGAGCAGTACTTC.

The chain combines TRBV2 with TRBJ2-5; tentatively, D is TRBD2 (5 bases). The CDR3 spans 14 residues. V lost 8 bases and J 4 bases, leaving 17 bases between the germline ends. Germline values: CDR1 SNHLY, CDR2 FYNNEI. The chain's CDR3 is CASWRSGRRETQYF. The CDR3 region has the DNA TGTGCCAGCTGGAGGTCAGGCCGGAGAGAGACCCAGTACTTC.

CDR3 loop: CASSFTSGGGYNEQFF. CDR3 sequence (DNA): TGCGCCAGCAGCTTTACTAGCGGGGGGGGGTACAATGAGCAGTTCTTC. The chain links TRBV5-1 to TRBJ2-1, with 13 bases lining up with TRBD2. This CDR3 has 16 residues. Germline CDR1 reads SGHRS; CDR2 reads YFSETQ. V was pared by 2 bases and J by 4 bases, with 3 bases of the junction left unmatched.

The chain uses TRBV19 and TRBJ1-5; D is ambiguous. The CDR3 is 15 residues long. Germline assignment: CDR1 LNHDA and CDR2 SQIVND (reference sequence). V lost 5 bases and J 0 bases, leaving 11 bases between the germline ends. This CDR3 reads CASSLSQNSNQPQHF. The CDR3 DNA sequence: TGTGCCAGTAGTCTGTCCCAGAATAGCAATCAGCCCCAGCATTTT.

The rearrangement joins TRBV27 to TRBJ2-5; possibly TRBD1 for D (6 bases). Trimming shortened V by 1 base and J by 4 bases, and 19 bases separated the two germline ends. This CDR3 is built from 17 residues. CDR1 is MNHEY and CDR2 is SMNVEV in the germline V gene (reference sequence). The CDR3 region is CASSLWTPGLGGETQYF. CDR3 nucleotides: TGTGCCAGCAGTTTATGGACTCCGGGCCTAGGGGGAGAGACCCAGTACTTC.

This rearrangement joins TRBV27 to TRBJ2-1; the D gene is possibly TRBD2 (5 bases). Germline V CDR1 and CDR2: MNHEY, SMNVEV (reference sequence). V lost 3 bases and J 5 bases, leaving 8 bases between the germline ends. CDR3 size: 13 residues. In DNA, the CDR3 is TGTGCCAGCAGTTTCCTCGGGGACAATGAGCAGTTCTTC. Its protein is CASSFLGDNEQFF.

The rearrangement joins TRBV28 to TRBJ2-5, with 8 bases lining up with TRBD1. Germline trimming cut 5 bases from V and 2 bases from J; bases unmatched to any gene: 1. The CDR3 is 13 residues long. Germline CDR1 is MDHEN and CDR2 is SYDVKM. CDR3 in DNA: TGTGCCAGCAGTGGACAGGGACAAGAGACCCAGTACTTC. It is translated as CASSGQGQETQYF.

V and J are TRBV6-1 and TRBJ2-1, with TRBD2 matching over 9 bases. J was trimmed by 0 bases and V by 4 bases; bases with no gene match: 1. The germline V gene has CDR1 MNHNS and CDR2 SASEGT. This CDR3 comprises 15 residues. The CDR3 spells CASSVSGGSYNEQFF. The CDR3 DNA reads as TGTGCCAGCAGTGTTAGCGGGGGCTCCTACAATGAGCAGTTCTTC.

The chain carries TRBV28 and TRBJ2-3; D may be TRBD1 (5 bases). This CDR3 region has 16 residues. Trimming took off 6 bases at V and 1 base at J, with 17 bases between the two ends. The germline gives CDR1 MDHEN, CDR2 SYDVKM. The CDR3 loop reads CASSIRVSRGTDTQYF. The DNA for the CDR3 is TGTGCCAGCAGCATCAGGGTTTCAAGGGGCACAGATACGCAGTATTTT.

This clone was detected only a few times. The gene calls are TRBV9 and TRBJ2-5, with 7 bases aligning to TRBD2. The CDR3 length is 14 residues. Germline CDR1 SGDLS, CDR2 YYNGEE. The junction had 8 bases not matched to a gene; V was cut back by 4 bases and J by 5 bases. CDR3 sequence (DNA): TGTGCCAGCAGCCCCGGAACTAGCGTGGAGACCCAGTACTTC. The encoded protein is CASSPGTSVETQYF.

This clone is a singleton in its sample. The CDR3 bases are TGTGCCAGTAATAACGGGTTCTACGAGCAGTACTTC. Residues: CASNNGFYEQYF. This sequence joins TRBV19 and TRBJ2-7; the D is unclear. Trimming pared 7 bases from V and 3 bases from J, leaving 10 bases between. From germline, CDR1 is LNHDA and CDR2 SQIVND (reference sequence). The CDR3 is 12 amino acids.

V is TRBV7-9 and J is TRBJ2-7, with 7 bases aligning to TRBD2. This CDR3 is 14 amino acids long. V gave up 0 bases and J gave up 3 bases; unmatched junction bases: 2. Per the germline V gene, CDR1 is SEHNR and CDR2 is FQNEAQ (reference sequence). The CDR3 spells CASSLAASGYEQYF. In DNA form, the CDR3 reads TGTGCCAGCAGCTTAGCGGCTAGCGGCTACGAGCAGTACTTC.